One sample yielded the 9 T cell receptor beta chains listed below, sequenced in a study of shared clonotypes between healthy human individuals (TCRdb year 2020). Receptor amplification or capture employed the immunoSEQ multiplex PCR assay. The table was pulled from immuneACCESS by TCRdb, which kept in-frame rearrangements only. Such tables lose some clones; where checked, under half of the loss comes from unresolved V genes, and the rest has no known cause. In all, the sample holds 300,000 to 400,000 clones, and 87% of those were seen once. Under 20% of the sample is in the top ten clones. Sequences were obtained from memory CD8+ T cells sorted from blood. The cell subset or site tag for this specimen amounts to: CD45RO+ cells pooled with CCR7-negative TemRA cells. Source of these receptors: a man aged 18 to 35 in good health.

This CDR3 reads CASSGRGRGSIQYF. In DNA form, the CDR3 reads TGTGCCAGCAGCGGCAGGGGGCGGGGTAGCATTCAGTACTTC. This chain joins TRBV9 and TRBJ2-4; 8 bases map to TRBD1. The CDR3 covers 14 residues. V gave up 3 bases and J gave up 9 bases; unmatched junction bases: 8. Germline V gives CDR1 SGDLS, CDR2 YYNGEE.

This clone was detected a few times. The chain is built from TRBV7-9 and TRBJ2-5; TRBD1 might be the D (6 bases). The J call may not be correct, given that the DNA end is closer to TRBJ2-7. From germline, CDR1 is SEHNR and CDR2 FQNEAQ (reference sequence). The CDR3 consists of 13 residues. The CDR3 DNA reads TGTGCCAGCAGCTTAGAAGGGGGATACGAGCAGTACTTC. Translated, it gives CASSLEGGYEQYF.

CDR3 nucleotide sequence: TGTGCCAGCACCCTGGGGCTGTCCTCCTACGAGCAGTACTTC. It is translated as CASTLGLSSYEQYF. This chain uses TRBV13 with TRBJ2-7; D is perhaps TRBD1 (5 bases). Deletions cut 7 bases from V and 0 bases from J, with 13 bases between. The CDR3 runs to 14 residues. Germline CDR1 PRHDT, CDR2 FYEKMQ (reference sequence).

The rearrangement joins TRBV10-2 to TRBJ1-6, with D perhaps TRBD1 (6 bases). Germline V gene data show CDR1 as WSHSY and CDR2 as SAAADI. Between the trimmed V and J ends, which lost 0 bases and 5 bases, there was a span of 14 bases. This CDR3 comprises 17 residues. The CDR3: CASSESDSLSHNSPLHF. The DNA for the CDR3 is TGCGCCAGCAGTGAGTCGGACAGCTTAAGCCATAATTCACCCCTCCACTTT.

This clone was picked up many times. The CDR3 loop reads CASSPVYTHNYGYTF. For the CDR3, the DNA is TGTGCCAGCTCACCAGTATACACACATAACTATGGCTACACCTTC. V gene TRBV18 combines with J gene TRBJ1-2; D unclear. This CDR3 contains 15 residues. Per germline, CDR1 KGHSH and CDR2 LQKENI. With 2 bases removed from V and 1 base from J, the gap between germline ends came to 11 bases.

This chain connects TRBV7-9 to TRBJ2-6; TRBD1 aligns across 9 bases. This CDR3 is 15 amino acids long. From germline, CDR1 is SEHNR and CDR2 FQNEAQ (reference sequence). Trimming cost V 5 bases and J 4 bases; bases outside gene matches: 3. The CDR3 coding sequence is TGTGCCAGCAGCCAACAGGGGGCCGGGGCCAACGTCCTGACTTTC. It yields the protein CASSQQGAGANVLTF.

The CDR3 reads CASSLSLLNTEAFF. In DNA form, the CDR3 reads TGTGCCAGCAGTTTGAGCCTTTTGAACACTGAAGCTTTCTTT. The J gene is TRBJ1-1, the V gene TRBV27; D is uncertain. Per the germline V gene, CDR1 is MNHEY and CDR2 is SMNVEV (reference sequence). Trimming took 3 bases from V and 0 from J, leaving 8 bases between them. This CDR3 is built from 14 residues.

This chain joins TRBV11-3 and TRBJ1-1; D may be TRBD1 (6 bases). The CDR3 runs 18 residues. V gave up 0 bases and J gave up 3 bases, with 20 bases separating them. CDR1 is SGHNT and CDR2 is YENEEA in the germline V gene. For the CDR3, the DNA is TGTGCCAGCAGCTTAGAACAGGGCATGAACTCCATTGACACTGAAGCTTTCTTT. Translating gives CASSLEQGMNSIDTEAFF.

The J gene is TRBJ2-7, the V gene TRBV5-1; maybe TRBD2 (5 bases). The CDR3 runs to 13 residues. Per germline, CDR1 SGHRS and CDR2 YFSETQ. Trimming took off 3 bases at V and 3 bases at J, with 10 bases between the two ends. CDR3 in DNA: TGCGCCAGCAGCTCCGGGATCTACTACGAGCAGTACTTC. This sequence encodes CASSSGIYYEQYF.